Below, one T cell receptor (beta chain) is given with its context. Antigen: not known. The data derive from a study of a mutant IDH1 vaccine in newly diagnosed glioma. Looking at the study overall: The study started vaccination 4-6 weeks after radiotherapy alone, or with temozolomide cycles. The earlier regimen, radiotherapy, temozolomide, or both, was most often both. General study results and limits: Seemingly, top peripheral T cell clonotype changes bore no relation to pseudoprogression. Immune responses arising from the vaccine appeared in approximately 92% of patients.

Germline lookup yields CDR1 SGHVS and CDR2 FNYEAQ. This CDR3 is 13 amino acids long. The V segment lost 5 bases and the J segment 8 bases; nucleotides outside the gene matches: 5. Generated by immunoSEQ multiplex PCR, the TCRdb table keeps only in-frame clones and is missing some. The sample contains tens of thousands of clones, around 83% of which appear only once. Time point denoted: week 5, during vaccination. In every dose of vaccine, 300 ug of mutant IDH1 20-mer peptide was given alongside topical imiquimod. This sample comprised PBMCs, obtained from a glioma patient whose treatment included an IDH1 peptide vaccine. This sequence was found in a man aged 30-40 years with glioma. The chain recombines TRBV7-6 with TRBJ1-4, with TRBD1 identical over 7 bases. The CDR3 nucleotides read TGTGCCAGCAGCGACAGGGCGTGGGAAAAACTGTTTTTT. This gives the protein CASSDRAWEKLFF.